Included here is one TCR beta chain sequence, with context. The sample belongs to a study of OX40 agonist ivuxolimab in advanced cancers. This table comes from immunoSEQ multiplex PCR, and its TCRdb copy is limited to in-frame clones, with some not included. The sample has tens of thousands of clones, roughly 88% seen once; the top ten hold 9.5% to 15%. This clonotype originated in an adult with an advanced solid tumor such as melanoma, head and neck, liver or kidney cancer. Sequencing used CD4+ or CD8+ T cells sorted from blood, obtained in a trial of the OX40 agonist ivuxolimab.

The CDR3 DNA reads as TGTGCCAGCAGCTTTCAAAGGATGAACACTGAAGCTTTCTTT. Translating gives CASSFQRMNTEAFF. The chain recombines TRBV7-8 with TRBJ1-1; D gene unclear. The CDR3 sequence is 14 residues long. Germline values: CDR1 SGHVS, CDR2 FQNEAQ. Trimming took off 3 bases at V and 0 bases at J, with 8 bases between the two ends.